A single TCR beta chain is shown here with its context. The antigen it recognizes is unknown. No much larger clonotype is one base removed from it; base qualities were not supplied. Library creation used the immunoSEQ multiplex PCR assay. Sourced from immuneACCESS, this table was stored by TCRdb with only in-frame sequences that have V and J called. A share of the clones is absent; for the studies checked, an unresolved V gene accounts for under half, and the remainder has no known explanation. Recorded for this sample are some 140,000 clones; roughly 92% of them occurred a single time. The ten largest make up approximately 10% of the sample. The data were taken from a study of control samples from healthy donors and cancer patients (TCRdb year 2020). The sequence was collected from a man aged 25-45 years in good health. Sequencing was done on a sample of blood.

The DNA sequence follows: TGTGCCAGCAGTAAAGGGGGCACTGAAGCTTTCTTT. It translates to CASSKGGTEAFF. The V and J genes are TRBV3-1 (or the pseudogene TRBV3-2) and TRBJ1-1; TRBD1 is possibly the D segment (6 matching bases). There are 12 amino acids in the CDR3, from cysteine to phenylalanine inclusive. Of the read, only the CDR3 DNA is kept; its 36 bases are in frame from base 1. According to the germline V gene (reference sequence), CDR1 reads LGHDT and CDR2 reads YNNKEL. The V and J ends are trimmed by 6 bases and 4 bases, leaving 9 bases between them.